This TCR beta chain was identified during a study of cytomegalovirus exposure and HLA in healthy donors. Primers included in the PCR were 60 Vbeta and 13 Jbeta primers. Here immunoSEQ multiplex PCR was the method, and the copy in TCRdb shows in-frame clones only, minus some. This table holds 90,000 to 150,000 clones, about 78% found once. The specimen was PBMCs. This clonotype originated in a middle-aged woman in good health and CMV-seropositive.

The CDR3 DNA follows: TGTGCCAGCAGTGAAGCGCTGGAGAGGAGCCGCCTCTATGGCTACACCTTC. Its translation: CASSEALERSRLYGYTF. This sequence joins TRBV2 and TRBJ1-2; D is undetermined. This CDR3 has 17 residues. Germline V gives CDR1 SNHLY, CDR2 FYNNEI. V was clipped by 0 bases and J by 4 bases, with 18 bases between them.